Given below is one TCR beta chain in context. These data belong to a study of blood T cell repertoires in COVID-19. In the study overall: The samples span acute and convalescent COVID-19 from the United States, Italy and Spain. T cells, B-cell-depleted T cells, or PBMCs provided the cDNA or gDNA that served as material.

Authors' processing steps: Reference gene primer amplification in the assay estimated nucleated cell counts. The method was immunoSEQ multiplex PCR; TCRdb's version includes in-frame clones alone and lacks a portion of them. That table gives V, J and clone size, and the DNA gave D and trimming. The table includes around 110,000 clones, approximately 88% detected once. The CDR3 sequence is 17 residues long. Germline CDR1 and CDR2: SGHRS and YFSETQ. V dropped 0 bases and J dropped 6; count of bases not matched to a gene: 12. The TCR comes from a man between 50 and 59 years old with active or convalescent COVID-19. The chain couples TRBV5-1 to TRBJ2-3; 8 nucleotides line up with TRBD2. The specimen was peripheral blood. DNA for the CDR3: TGCGCCAGCAGCTTGGAAGGTAGCGGGAATCACATGGATACGCAGTATTTT. It codes for CASSLEGSGNHMDTQYF. Full variable domain (remainder filled in from reference TRBV5-1 and TRBJ2-3): KAGVTQTPRYLIKTRGQQVTLSCSPISGHRSVSWYQQTPGQGLQFLFEYFSETQRNKGNFPGRFSGRQFSNSRSEMNVSTLELGDSALYLCASSLEGSGNHMDTQYFGPGTRLTVL.